Shown below are 15 T cell receptor beta chains from a single sample sequenced in a study of shared clonotypes between healthy human individuals (dated by TCRdb to about 2020). Libraries were constructed by the immunoSEQ multiplex PCR assay. Not all clones reach the TCRdb copy of this immuneACCESS table, which keeps in-frame sequences only. Checked studies attribute under half of the gap to unresolved V genes and leave the rest unexplained. This sample comprises about 470,000 clones, about 76% of them detected only once. Around 13% of the sample is held by the ten biggest clonotypes. Sequenced input: PBMCs. The receptors shown here come from a woman aged 40 to 50 in good health. Some clones in this sample may be carry-over from other donors' samples.

V is TRBV2 and J is TRBJ2-2, with no clear D. The CDR3 runs to 14 residues. V dropped 4 bases and J dropped 7 bases, with 13 bases sitting between them. Germline values: CDR1 SNHLY, CDR2 FYNNEI. The CDR3, as DNA: TGTGCCAGCAGTGCATTATTTCACGGCGGGGAGCTGTTTTTT. Translated, it gives CASSALFHGGELFF.

This rearrangement joins TRBV25-1 to TRBJ1-5; a possible D gene is TRBD1 (5 bases). The CDR3 contains 13 residues. The ends were cut back, 2 bases at V and 7 bases at J, with 9 bases in the middle. The V gene's germline CDR1 is MGHDK and CDR2 SYGVNS. The chain's CDR3 is CASSERGWQPQHF. In DNA form, the CDR3 reads TGTGCCAGCAGTGAAAGGGGTTGGCAGCCCCAGCATTTT.

The genes are TRBV28 and TRBJ1-2; maybe TRBD1 (5 bases). V was trimmed by 7 bases and J by 5 bases, leaving 20 bases between them. The CDR3 is 15 amino acids. The germline CDR1 and CDR2 sequences are MDHEN and SYDVKM. The CDR3 here is CASNDSGAGRYGYTF. The DNA for the CDR3 is TGTGCCAGCAACGATTCCGGGGCCGGTCGATATGGCTACACCTTC.

The J gene is TRBJ2-7, the V gene TRBV5-1; D is uncertain. This CDR3 is 13 amino acids long. CDR1 is SGHRS, CDR2 YFSETQ, per germline. Trimming shortened V by 0 bases and J by 0 bases, and 4 bases separated the two germline ends. This CDR3 is CASSLAPSYEQYF. CDR3 in DNA: TGCGCCAGCAGCTTGGCCCCCTCCTACGAGCAGTACTTC.

The sample holds a few counts of this clone. The chain has TRBV5-4 and TRBJ1-2; the match to TRBD1 covers 7 bases. The CDR3 contains 14 residues. Germline loops: CDR1 SGHNT, CDR2 YYREEE (reference sequence). Trimming removed 0 bases from V and 5 bases from J; junction bases left unmatched: 4. The CDR3 DNA reads as TGTGCCAGCAGCTTGGTGGGGGGACAGTATGGCTACACCTTC. Its translation is CASSLVGGQYGYTF.

This rearrangement joins TRBV18 to TRBJ2-7; no clear D gene. V shed 5 bases and J shed 6 bases, with 2 bases lying between them. The CDR3 totals 9 residues. Per germline, CDR1 KGHSH and CDR2 LQKENI. The CDR3 bases are TGTGCCAGCTCAGGCGAGCAGTACTTC. Translating gives CASSGEQYF.

The chain joins TRBV2 to TRBJ2-1; a possible D gene is TRBD1 (6 bases). Trimming removed 6 bases from V and 4 bases from J, with 13 bases in between. The germline V gene encodes CDR1 SNHLY and CDR2 FYNNEI. The CDR3 contains 14 residues. This chain's CDR3 is CASSASRGYNEQFF. The CDR3 nucleotides are TGTGCCAGCAGCGCATCCAGGGGTTACAATGAGCAGTTCTTC.

This clone was observed at least ten times. The chain links TRBV6-4 to TRBJ1-1; 10 bases fit TRBD1. V lost 3 bases, J lost 3 bases, and 7 bases stayed unmatched. The germline V gene encodes CDR1 MRHNA and CDR2 SNTAGT. The CDR3 runs 16 residues. The DNA for the CDR3 is TGTGCCAGCAGTGAATCGACAGGGGGCGAGTACACTGAAGCTTTCTTT. Translating it yields CASSESTGGEYTEAFF.

J is TRBJ1-2 and V is TRBV7-2; D ambiguous. This CDR3 has 12 amino acids. Germline V gives CDR1 SGHTA, CDR2 FQGNSA. The V end was cut by 3 bases, the J end by 8 bases, with 10 bases between. CDR3 nucleotide sequence: TGTGCCAGCAGCTTCGGGGAGGGAGGCTACACCTTC. Protein product: CASSFGEGGYTF.

On this clone: At one of its ends the junction is not consistent with the germline gene, which may arise from a read error. The chain uses TRBV19 and TRBJ2-5; D is uncertain. The length of the CDR3 is 13 residues. Germline V gives CDR1 LNHDA, CDR2 SQIVND (reference sequence). CDR3 residues: CASSIIHHETQYF. DNA of the CDR3: TGTGCCAGTAGTATCATCCACCACGAGACCCAGTACTTC.

J is TRBJ2-7 and V is TRBV11-2; 10 bases map to TRBD2. V shed 6 bases, J shed 6 bases, and the junction held 14 bases outside the gene matches. Germline V gene lookup returns CDR1 SGHAT and CDR2 FQNNGV. The CDR3 is made up of 16 amino acids. The DNA of the CDR3 is TGTGCCAGCAGACAATACAAGCGGGAGGGCCCCGGCGAGCAGTACTTC. Amino acids: CASRQYKREGPGEQYF.

This sequence joins TRBV11-2 and TRBJ2-7; 9 bases are a match to TRBD1. Germline loops: CDR1 SGHAT, CDR2 FQNNGV. CDR3 length: 14 residues. J gave up 4 bases and V 5 bases, and 6 bases lay outside the gene matches. The CDR3 loop reads CASSPGQGRYEQYF. Here the CDR3 DNA reads TGTGCCAGCAGCCCAGGACAGGGGCGGTACGAGCAGTACTTC.

The chain joins TRBV4-3 to TRBJ2-3; the D gene could be TRBD1 or TRBD2 (8 bases each). V dropped 3 bases and J dropped 2 bases, with 27 bases sitting between them. The CDR3 loop spans 20 amino acids. Germline V gene lookup returns CDR1 LGHNA and CDR2 YSLEER. CDR3 loop: CASSHENRGFSGTHTDTQYF. CDR3 nucleotide sequence: TGCGCCAGCAGCCACGAAAACAGGGGGTTTAGCGGGACACACACAGATACGCAGTATTTT.

The CDR3 sequence is CASSRPSDRRSTDTQYF. CDR3 coding DNA: TGTGCCAGCAGTCGACCAAGCGACAGACGAAGCACAGATACGCAGTATTTT. The chain recombines TRBV28 with TRBJ2-3, with D perhaps matching TRBD1 (5 bases). The CDR3 spans 17 residues. Germline CDR1 MDHEN, CDR2 SYDVKM. V lost 5 bases and J lost 0, with 18 bases in between.

J is TRBJ2-3 and V is TRBV11-2; 10 nucleotides line up with TRBD2. Trimming at V came to 2 bases and at J to 0 bases, leaving 5 bases not matched to a gene. The CDR3 totals 17 residues. Germline V gene data show CDR1 as SGHAT and CDR2 as FQNNGV. DNA for the CDR3: TGTGCCAGCAGCTTATTTAGGACTAGCGGAAGCACAGATACGCAGTATTTT. Residues: CASSLFRTSGSTDTQYF.